A selection of T cell receptor beta chains follows, all from one sample in a study of beta chain features in type 1 diabetes. Sequenced by immunoSEQ multiplex PCR; TCRdb stores in-frame clones only, minus some. The data hold more than 130,000 clones, with about 7.1% observed a single time. Material: central memory CD4+ T cells from blood. Source of these receptors: a woman younger than 45 in good health. Each CDR3 is given without its conserved first and last residue.

V	J	CDR3
TRBV6-5	TRBJ2-7	ASSAIQGGYEQY
TRBV15	TRBJ2-1	ATSRSGTPITEQF
TRBV28	TRBJ2-7	ASSQGQRGYEQY
TRBV25-1	TRBJ2-1	ASSGRPGTSGYNEQF
TRBV28	TRBJ1-5	ASSPYSGLQPQH
TRBV28	TRBJ1-1	ASSRTGTVNTEAF
TRBV28	TRBJ2-4	ASSLPTSGTLAKNIQY
TRBV19	TRBJ2-6	ASWPSGANVLT
TRBV30	-	AWSVPGQLNEQY
TRBV19	TRBJ2-7	ASSRGTASTRTYEQY
TRBV7-2	TRBJ2-1	ASSLQAGGGYNEQF
TRBV7-2	TRBJ2-3	ASSAAGLETDTQY
TRBV30	-	ARATGGSYEQY
TRBV27	TRBJ2-3	ASSLERGTSTDTQY
TRBV7-9	TRBJ2-7	ASSRATGVEGYEQY
TRBV30	TRBJ1-5	AWSVSGITNQPQH
TRBV10-3	TRBJ1-5	AIRDRGSGQPQH
TRBV7-9	TRBJ1-1	ASSLGVYTEAF
TRBV28	TRBJ1-2	ASRPTTGYGYT
TRBV6-6	TRBJ2-1	ASSDRDRGRIEQF
TRBV19	TRBJ2-3	AIQNGRAPGSTDTQY
TRBV12-5	TRBJ2-1	ASGLELAGRNNEQF
TRBV7-2	TRBJ2-1	ASSFTRDEQF
TRBV4-3	TRBJ2-1	ASSQRQGFYNEQF
TRBV15	TRBJ2-1	ATSPHMNSSYNEQF
TRBV10-2	TRBJ1-2	ASTGTGDYGYT
TRBV18	TRBJ2-1	ASSPRGGRALYNEQF
TRBV5-1	TRBJ1-1	ASSNSGDTEAF
TRBV2	TRBJ2-2	ASRTSGPGELF
TRBV2	TRBJ2-2	ASSEQEPGELF
TRBV7-3	TRBJ2-5	ASGGGRMETQY
TRBV2	TRBJ1-5	ASSELGRSGQPQH
TRBV7-9	TRBJ2-5	ASSSSGGETQY
TRBV5-1	TRBJ2-7	ASSGLAVPVSHEQY
TRBV4-3	TRBJ1-1	ASSLSQFRQTEAF
TRBV4-3	TRBJ2-1	ASSHPGTSGYNEQF
TRBV6-1	TRBJ2-5	ASSATQGRGETQY
TRBV28	TRBJ2-3	ASKLSGTDTQY
TRBV2	TRBJ2-1	ASSLQGVNNEQF
TRBV7-3	TRBJ2-5	ASRPTSGSETQY